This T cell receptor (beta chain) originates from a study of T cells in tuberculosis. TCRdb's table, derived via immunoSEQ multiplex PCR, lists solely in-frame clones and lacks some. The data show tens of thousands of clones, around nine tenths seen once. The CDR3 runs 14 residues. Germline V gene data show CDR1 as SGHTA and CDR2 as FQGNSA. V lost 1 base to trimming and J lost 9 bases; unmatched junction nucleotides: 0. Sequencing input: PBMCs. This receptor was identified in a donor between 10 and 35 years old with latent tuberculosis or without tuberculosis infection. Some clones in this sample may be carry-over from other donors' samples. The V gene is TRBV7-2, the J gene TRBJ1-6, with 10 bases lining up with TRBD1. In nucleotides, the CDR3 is TGTGCCAGCAGCTTAGGGGACAGGGGTTCACCCCTCCACTTT. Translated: CASSLGDRGSPLHF.